This T cell receptor (beta chain) was sequenced for a study of shared clonotypes between healthy human individuals. Overall study findings and caveats: Between a handful of donors, naive CD4 clonotypes were shared at a level of around 5.1%.

Trimming took off 2 bases at V and 0 bases at J, with 10 bases between the two ends. CDR3 size: 15 residues. Germline CDR1 and CDR2: KGHSH and LQKENI. As regards this clone: What it binds is not known.

At a deep level, the assay was run. Measured with immunoSEQ multiplex PCR; TCRdb has only the in-frame clones, and not every one. The repertoire consists of 2 million to 2.5 million clones, with roughly 95% occurring once and the leading ten covering roughly 0.13%. The chain couples TRBV18 to TRBJ1-2, with D uncertain. The receptor was isolated from a man aged 18-30 years in good health. Sample: naive CD4+ T cells sorted from blood. Regarding subset: CD45RA+ positively selected. Here the CDR3 reads CASSPTARANYGYTF. In DNA form, the CDR3 reads TGTGCCAGCTCACCAACGGCCCGAGCTAACTATGGCTACACCTTC.